The 28 T cell receptor beta chains reported below all come from one sample, sequenced in a study of cytomegalovirus exposure and HLA in healthy donors. Primers: 60 Vbeta forward and 13 Jbeta reverse. Sequencing was performed with immunoSEQ multiplex PCR; in TCRdb, only in-frame clones are kept and a portion is missing. The sample records about 160,000 clones, around 73% being singletons. Source material: PBMCs. The source of these receptors is a male donor in good health and CMV-seronegative.

The CDR3 DNA reads TGTGCCAGCAGCCCCGTTCTTGGGGGCGCAGATACGCAGTATTTT. This sequence encodes CASSPVLGGADTQYF. The chain is built from TRBV7-9 and TRBJ2-3; D might be TRBD1 (6 bases). With 5 bases removed from V and 4 bases from J, the gap between germline ends came to 16 bases. Germline lookup yields CDR1 SEHNR and CDR2 FQNEAQ (reference sequence). This CDR3 is 15 amino acids long. Complete variable domain (other parts from reference TRBV7-9 and TRBJ2-3): DTGVSQNPRHKITKRGQNVTFRCDPISEHNRLYWYRQTLGQGPEFLTYFQNEAQLEKSRLLSDRFSAERPKGSFSTLEIQRTEQGDSAMYLCASSPVLGGADTQYFGPGTRLTVL.

The rearrangement uses TRBV19 and TRBJ2-2; D might be TRBD2 (5 bases). The V gene's germline CDR1 is LNHDA and CDR2 SQIVND (reference sequence). Deletions cut 8 bases from V and 6 bases from J, with 10 bases between. CDR3 length equals 12 residues. The CDR3: CASALGPGELFF. DNA for the CDR3: TGTGCCAGTGCACTAGGCCCCGGGGAGCTGTTTTTT.

V usage is TRBV6-1 and J usage is TRBJ2-2, with 10 bases aligning to TRBD2. The V and J ends lost 7 bases and 9 bases, in that order; junction bases with no gene match: 5. The length of the CDR3 is 13 residues. Germline CDR1 and CDR2: MNHNS and SASEGT. The CDR3 DNA follows: TGTGCCAGCAACTTAGCGGGAGGCCGGGAGCTGTTTTTT. Protein sequence: CASNLAGGRELFF.

This clone showed up just once. The rearrangement uses TRBV7-9 and TRBJ2-3; TRBD1 matches at 10 bases. This CDR3 contains 15 residues. The germline CDR1 and CDR2 sequences are SEHNR and FQNEAQ (reference sequence). The junction had 0 bases not matched to a gene; V was cut back by 3 bases and J by 0 bases. The CDR3 region has the DNA TGTGCCAGCAGCTTGGGACAGGGGAGCACAGATACGCAGTATTTT. This gives the protein CASSLGQGSTDTQYF. Complete variable domain (other parts from reference TRBV7-9 and TRBJ2-3): DTGVSQNPRHKITKRGQNVTFRCDPISEHNRLYWYRQTLGQGPEFLTYFQNEAQLEKSRLLSDRFSAERPKGSFSTLEIQRTEQGDSAMYLCASSLGQGSTDTQYFGPGTRLTVL.

This chain uses TRBV4-1 with TRBJ1-2; 11 bases are shared with TRBD1. Per germline, CDR1 MGHRA and CDR2 YSYEKL. The CDR3 totals 13 residues. The junction had 2 bases not matched to a gene; V was cut back by 4 bases and J by 7 bases. The CDR3 loop is CASSLGTGGGYTF. The CDR3 DNA reads as TGCGCCAGCAGCCTCGGGACAGGGGGTGGCTACACCTTC.

This clone has only a few counts. This chain joins TRBV7-9 and TRBJ2-5; D unresolved. CDR3 size: 15 residues. Germline V gene sequence: CDR1 SEHNR, CDR2 FQNEAQ (reference sequence). V was trimmed by 5 bases and J by 5 bases, leaving 18 bases between them. Written as DNA, the CDR3 is TGTGCCAGCAGCCCTCCCCCCCGGGTCGGTGAGACCCAGTACTTC. Its translation: CASSPPPRVGETQYF. The whole variable domain, remainder taken from reference TRBV7-9 and TRBJ2-5, is DTGVSQNPRHKITKRGQNVTFRCDPISEHNRLYWYRQTLGQGPEFLTYFQNEAQLEKSRLLSDRFSAERPKGSFSTLEIQRTEQGDSAMYLCASSPPPRVGETQYFGPGTRLLVL.

The CDR3, as DNA: TGCGCCAGCAGCTCGCTTGCGGACACAAATTACAATGAGCAGTTCTTC. Translation gives CASSSLADTNYNEQFF. This rearrangement joins TRBV5-1 to TRBJ2-1; D may be TRBD1 (5 bases). Trimming took off 3 bases at V and 4 bases at J, with 17 bases between the two ends. The CDR3 runs 16 residues. Looked up from germline, CDR1 is SGHRS and CDR2 is YFSETQ.

The chain couples TRBV27 to TRBJ2-6, with D perhaps matching TRBD1 (5 bases). CDR3 size: 14 residues. Trimming took off 5 bases at V and 0 bases at J, with 5 bases between the two ends. Germline lookup yields CDR1 MNHEY and CDR2 SMNVEV (reference sequence). The CDR3 DNA reads as TGTGCCAGCAGTAGGGGCTCTGGGGCCAACGTCCTGACTTTC. This gives the protein CASSRGSGANVLTF.

A word on this clone: Other DNA sequences from this sample encode an identical CDR3 as well. V gene TRBV6-6 combines with J gene TRBJ2-5, with D possibly matching TRBD1 (5 bases). The CDR3 runs to 14 residues. V gave up 6 bases and J gave up 5 bases, with 16 bases separating them. CDR1 is MNHNY, CDR2 SVGAGI, per germline (reference sequence). The chain's CDR3 is CASRGQAVRETQYF. In DNA, the CDR3 is TGTGCCAGCAGGGGGCAGGCAGTTCGGGAGACCCAGTACTTC.

V and J are TRBV29-1 and TRBJ2-2; maybe TRBD1 (6 bases). The length of the CDR3 is 14 residues. Germline V CDR1 and CDR2: SQVTM, ANQGSEA. V was shortened by 4 bases and J by 0 bases, with 9 bases between the two germline ends. CDR3 coding DNA: TGCAGCGTTGGAGGGACAACGAACACCGGGGAGCTGTTTTTT. As protein: CSVGGTTNTGELFF.

The J gene is TRBJ1-5, the V gene TRBV23-1; 8 positions match TRBD1. TRBV23-1 is assigned to the ORF class and has an uncertain function. Trimming took 2 bases from V and 7 from J; bases not matched to a gene: 16. This CDR3 region has 18 residues. CDR3 sequence reads: CASSQVSLYLQGAQPQHF. The CDR3 DNA is TGCGCCAGCAGTCAAGTCTCCCTTTATTTGCAGGGGGCCCAGCCCCAGCATTTT.

This chain joins TRBV7-9 and TRBJ2-5, with 9 bases fitting TRBD1. The CDR3 has 15 amino acids. V lost 4 bases and J lost 10; bases outside the gene matches: 13. Looked up from germline, CDR1 is SEHNR and CDR2 is FQNEAQ (reference sequence). CDR3 in DNA: TGTGCCAGCAGCTCAGTCCCGGGACAGGGTGAGGTCCAGTACTTC. Its translation: CASSSVPGQGEVQYF. Full variable domain (missing parts from reference TRBV7-9 and TRBJ2-5): DTGVSQNPRHKITKRGQNVTFRCDPISEHNRLYWYRQTLGQGPEFLTYFQNEAQLEKSRLLSDRFSAERPKGSFSTLEIQRTEQGDSAMYLCASSSVPGQGEVQYFGPGTRLLVL.

The rearrangement links TRBV28 to TRBJ1-4, with TRBD1 identical over 7 bases. This CDR3 is built from 13 residues. Germline V CDR1 and CDR2: MDHEN, SYDVKM. The V and J ends lost 10 bases and 8 bases, in that order; junction bases with no gene match: 10. This chain's CDR3 is CATVRGVREKLFF. CDR3 nucleotides: TGTGCCACCGTCAGGGGGGTGAGAGAAAAACTGTTTTTT.

The chain employs TRBV10-3 and TRBJ2-7; 7 nucleotides agree with TRBD2. Looked up from germline, CDR1 is ENHRY and CDR2 is SYGVKD. J was trimmed by 2 bases and V by 1 base; bases with no gene match: 2. The CDR3 covers 14 residues. The CDR3: CAISEFLAAYEQYF. Here the CDR3 DNA reads TGTGCCATCAGTGAGTTTCTAGCGGCCTACGAGCAGTACTTC.

The chain carries TRBV19 and TRBJ2-5, with D perhaps TRBD1 (5 bases). The J call is doubtful: the DNA matches TRBJ2-7 better. CDR1 and CDR2 from the germline V gene are LNHDA and SQIVND (reference sequence). This CDR3 region has 13 residues. CDR3 in amino acids: CASSISQGSEQYF. CDR3 coding DNA: TGTGCCAGTAGTATCTCGCAGGGATCCGAGCAGTACTTC.

This clone has a handful of counts. The CDR3 DNA sequence: TGTGCCAGCAGCTCCCTGGATACGCAGTATTTT. This codes for CASSSLDTQYF. This chain uses TRBV7-2 with TRBJ2-3; D is unclear. The CDR3 contains 11 residues. V was clipped by 4 bases and J by 6 bases, with 5 bases between them. From germline, CDR1 is SGHTA and CDR2 FQGNSA.

CDR3: CASSIRQGGTEAFF. DNA for the CDR3: TGTGCCAGCAGCATCCGACAGGGGGGCACTGAAGCTTTCTTT. The chain has TRBV7-9 and TRBJ1-1, with TRBD1 matching over 9 bases. From germline, CDR1 is SEHNR and CDR2 FQNEAQ (reference sequence). The CDR3 totals 14 residues. J was trimmed by 4 bases and V by 5 bases; bases with no gene match: 5.

The chain combines TRBV19 with TRBJ1-2; TRBD1 might be the D (6 bases). Germline lookup yields CDR1 LNHDA and CDR2 SQIVND (reference sequence). The V end lost 6 bases, the J end lost 7 bases, and 12 bases lay between the germline ends. The CDR3 extends over 12 amino acids. The CDR3 spells CASRIGGAGYTF. The CDR3 nucleotides read TGTGCCAGTAGGATCGGGGGGGCTGGCTACACCTTC.

This chain connects TRBV12-5 to TRBJ2-3, with D possibly being TRBD1 (6 bases). The CDR3 has 16 amino acids. The V end lost 3 bases, the J end lost 1 base, and 14 bases lay between the germline ends. Germline values: CDR1 LGHNT, CDR2 FRNRAP. CDR3 sequence: CASGLHTGSGTDTQYF. The DNA of the CDR3 is TGTGCTAGTGGTTTACACACAGGGTCGGGCACAGATACGCAGTATTTT. The whole variable domain, filled in from reference TRBV12-5 and TRBJ2-3, reads DARVTQTPRHKVTEMGQEVTMRCQPILGHNTVFWYRQTMMQGLELLAYFRNRAPLDDSGMPKDRFSAEMPDATLATLKIQPSEPRDSAVYFCASGLHTGSGTDTQYFGPGTRLTVL.

V usage is TRBV19 and J usage is TRBJ1-4; D gene uncertain. V lost 4 bases and J 0 bases, leaving 12 bases between the germline ends. There are 16 residues in the CDR3. Germline values: CDR1 LNHDA, CDR2 SQIVND (reference sequence). This CDR3 reads CASSTSGRATNEKLFF. Written as DNA, the CDR3 is TGTGCCAGTAGTACCTCGGGTCGGGCAACTAATGAAAAACTGTTTTTT.

The chain couples TRBV4-2 to TRBJ2-7, with D possibly matching TRBD2 (5 bases). CDR3 length: 12 residues. V was cut by 0 bases and J by 7 bases, with 7 bases left in between. Germline V lookup: CDR1 LGHNA, CDR2 YNFKEQ. The CDR3 DNA follows: TGTGCCAGCAGCCAAGATCGCGGGGAGCAGTACTTC. Translating it yields CASSQDRGEQYF.

The gene calls are TRBV5-1 and TRBJ2-5; maybe TRBD1 (6 bases). Germline V gene sequence: CDR1 SGHRS, CDR2 YFSETQ. The V end lost 0 bases, the J end lost 4 bases, and 13 bases lay between the germline ends. The CDR3 is made up of 15 amino acids. CDR3 DNA: TGCGCCAGCAGCTTGGTAGCCAGGGGTGGAGAGACCCAGTACTTC. It encodes CASSLVARGGETQYF.

The chain uses TRBV28 and TRBJ2-7; D is unclear. The CDR3 sequence is 13 residues long. Trimming left V 2 bases short and J 0 bases short, with 5 bases between. Germline values: CDR1 MDHEN, CDR2 SYDVKM. Here the CDR3 reads CASSLGDSYEQYF. CDR3 DNA: TGTGCCAGCAGTTTAGGAGACTCCTACGAGCAGTACTTC.

DNA of the CDR3: TGTGCCAGCAGTTCCGGACAGGGAAACACTGAAGCTTTCTTT. This sequence encodes CASSSGQGNTEAFF. The chain recombines TRBV6-5 with TRBJ1-1; 8 bases fit TRBD1. The CDR3 sequence is 14 residues long. J was trimmed by 2 bases and V by 4 bases; bases with no gene match: 3. CDR1 and CDR2 (germline): MNHEY, SVGAGI.

This clone was counted a few times. The V gene is TRBV7-9, the J gene TRBJ1-1; TRBD1 agrees at 8 bases. Germline V CDR1 and CDR2: SEHNR, FQNEAQ (reference sequence). The length of the CDR3 is 15 residues. The J segment lost 1 base and the V segment lost 2 bases, leaving 3 bases of the junction unmatched. The CDR3 DNA reads TGTGCCAGCAGCTTACAGGGGGCTCAGAACACTGAAGCTTTCTTT. Translation gives CASSLQGAQNTEAFF.

The chain combines TRBV5-1 with TRBJ2-3, with 11 positions matching TRBD2. With V trimmed by 4 bases and J by 4 bases, 5 bases remained unmatched. Germline V CDR1 and CDR2: SGHRS, YFSETQ. This CDR3 contains 15 residues. The CDR3 reads CASSPLAGGSDTQYF. The CDR3 DNA sequence: TGCGCCAGCAGCCCCCTAGCGGGAGGATCAGATACGCAGTATTTT.

The chain combines TRBV7-2 with TRBJ1-6; a weak D match, TRBD1 (6 bases). Germline CDR1 is SGHTA and CDR2 is FQGNSA. The V gene lost 6 bases and the J gene lost 4 bases, with 10 bases spanning the gap. The length of the CDR3 is 14 residues. The CDR3 nucleotides read TGTGCCAGCAGGGACAGTGGTTATAATTCACCCCTCCACTTT. Translation: CASRDSGYNSPLHF.

J is TRBJ2-1 and V is TRBV30; 12 nucleotides agree with TRBD2. Germline V lookup: CDR1 GTSNPN, CDR2 SVGIG (reference sequence). The CDR3 sequence is 13 residues long. V was pared by 7 bases and J by 6 bases, with 4 bases of the junction left unmatched. CDR3 sequence: CAFKLAGGNEQFF. For the CDR3, the DNA is TGTGCCTTTAAACTAGCGGGAGGCAATGAGCAGTTCTTC.